The 8 T cell receptor beta chains in this list originate from one sample, sequenced in a study of T cell changes during pregnancy in multiple sclerosis. Libraries were prepared by immunoSEQ multiplex PCR; TCRdb keeps only in-frame clonotypes and omits some of them. The sample holds about 100,000 clones; 92% are singletons and the top ten take more than 1.5%. Sequenced here: peripheral blood, sampled after pregnancy. These TCRs come from a female donor with multiple sclerosis, enrolled in a pregnancy study.

V usage is TRBV6-5 and J usage is TRBJ1-6; D is possibly TRBD1 (5 bases). CDR1 and CDR2 (germline): MNHEY, SVGAGI. This CDR3 contains 15 residues. V lost 4 bases and J lost 7, with 14 bases in between. CDR3 sequence: CASSLAGGVNSPLHF. The DNA for the CDR3 is TGTGCCAGCAGTTTGGCCGGGGGGGTGAATTCACCCCTCCACTTT.

The genes are TRBV30 and TRBJ1-3; D not certain. Trimming took off 1 base at V and 3 bases at J, with 7 bases between the two ends. This CDR3 contains 13 residues. Germline V gene data show CDR1 as GTSNPN and CDR2 as SVGIG (reference sequence). The CDR3 region has the DNA TGTGCCTGGAGTGCGGGAGGTGGAAACACCATATATTTT. The encoded protein is CAWSAGGGNTIYF. The full variable domain, completed using reference TRBV30 and TRBJ1-3, is SQTIHQWPATLVQPVGSPLSLECTVEGTSNPNLYWYRQAAGRGLQLLFYSVGIGQISSEVPQNLSASRPQDRQFILSSKKLLLSDSGFYLCAWSAGGGNTIYFGEGSWLTVV.

This chain connects TRBV10-3 to TRBJ2-6, with TRBD1 matching over 8 bases. This CDR3 comprises 15 residues. Germline-derived CDR1 and CDR2 are ENHRY and SYGVKD. V shed 6 bases and J 3 bases; nucleotides not matched to a gene: 4. The CDR3 coding sequence is TGTGCCATCAGGACAGGGGATGGTGGGGCCAACGTCCTGACTTTC. Translating it yields CAIRTGDGGANVLTF.

The chain links TRBV10-1 to TRBJ2-7, with 9 bases lining up with TRBD1. Germline CDR1 is WNHNN and CDR2 is SYGVQD (reference sequence). V shed 4 bases, J shed 3 bases, and the junction held 4 bases outside the gene matches. The CDR3 is 14 residues long. DNA of the CDR3: TGCGCCAGCAGTGTCCGGGACAGGGACTACGAGCAGTACTTC. It yields the protein CASSVRDRDYEQYF.

The chain recombines TRBV27 with TRBJ1-5, with D possibly matching TRBD1 (5 bases). The length of the CDR3 is 15 residues. V dropped 5 bases and J dropped 1 base, with 12 bases sitting between them. Germline V CDR1 and CDR2: MNHEY, SMNVEV (reference sequence). The CDR3 loop reads CASSPQGRSNQPQHF. CDR3 DNA sequence: TGTGCCAGCAGTCCGCAGGGTAGGAGCAATCAGCCCCAGCATTTT.

V is TRBV6-1 and J is TRBJ2-7; 11 nucleotides agree with TRBD2. Germline trimming cut 6 bases from V and 0 bases from J; bases unmatched to any gene: 4. Germline V lookup: CDR1 MNHNS, CDR2 SASEGT. The CDR3 covers 15 residues. The CDR3 DNA reads as TGTGCCAGCAGCGTAGCGGGAGGGATCTCCTACGAGCAGTACTTC. It encodes CASSVAGGISYEQYF.

The genes are TRBV19 and TRBJ2-5, with 10 bases aligning to TRBD2. CDR3 length: 17 amino acids. V was pared by 3 bases and J by 2 bases, with 9 bases of the junction left unmatched. The germline V gene encodes CDR1 LNHDA and CDR2 SQIVND (reference sequence). CDR3 loop: CASSIRSGGAKQETQYF. The CDR3 nucleotides read TGTGCCAGTAGTATTAGGAGCGGGGGGGCGAAACAAGAGACCCAGTACTTC.

The chain has TRBV5-6 and TRBJ2-5, with D uncertain. V was clipped by 0 bases and J by 3 bases, with 6 bases between them. CDR3 length: 13 residues. The germline V gene has CDR1 SGHDT and CDR2 YYEEEE. The CDR3 nucleotides read TGTGCCAGCAGCTTGGAGTCGGAAGAGACCCAGTACTTC. The encoded protein is CASSLESEETQYF.